The 15 T cell receptor beta chains reported below all come from one sample, sequenced in a study of blood T cell repertoires in COVID-19. Sequencing was performed with immunoSEQ multiplex PCR; in TCRdb, only in-frame clones are kept and a portion is missing. In the table there are 55,000 to 80,000 clones, about 86% of which are singletons. Sequencing was performed on peripheral blood. Receptors were obtained from a man in his 70s with acute or convalescent COVID-19.

This chain uses TRBV5-6 with TRBJ2-2, with a tentative D call TRBD1 (6 bases). V lost 4 bases, J lost 0 bases, and 13 bases lay in between. CDR3 length equals 16 residues. The germline gives CDR1 SGHDT, CDR2 YYEEEE. CDR3 sequence: CASSPGHNPNTGELFF. As DNA, the CDR3 is TGTGCCAGCAGCCCGGGACATAACCCGAACACCGGGGAGCTGTTTTTT.

This chain joins TRBV9 and TRBJ1-3; D is ambiguous. The CDR3 spans 14 residues. Germline CDR1 is SGDLS and CDR2 is YYNGEE. The V gene lost 4 bases and the J gene lost 0 bases, with 8 bases spanning the gap. The CDR3 nucleotides read TGTGCCAGCAGCCCCGAGTCCTCTGGAAACACCATATATTTT. Protein sequence: CASSPESSGNTIYF. Supplemented by reference TRBV9 and TRBJ1-3, the full variable domain reads DSGVTQTPKHLITATGQRVTLRCSPRSGDLSVYWYQQSLDQGLQFLIQYYNGEERAKGNILERFSAQQFPDLHSELNLSSLELGDSALYFCASSPESSGNTIYFGEGSWLTVV.

This rearrangement joins TRBV7-9 to TRBJ2-1, with unresolved D. Germline lookup yields CDR1 SEHNR and CDR2 FQNEAQ (reference sequence). V gave up 2 bases and J gave up 10 bases, with 9 bases separating them. The CDR3 extends over 12 amino acids. Here the CDR3 DNA reads TGTGCCAGCAGCTTAAGTTCACGGGAGCAGTTCTTC. Residues: CASSLSSREQFF. The complete variable domain, with remaining parts taken from reference TRBV7-9 and TRBJ2-1, reads DTGVSQNPRHKITKRGQNVTFRCDPISEHNRLYWYRQTLGQGPEFLTYFQNEAQLEKSRLLSDRFSAERPKGSFSTLEIQRTEQGDSAMYLCASSLSSREQFFGPGTRLTVL.

This clone has more than one count but fewer than ten. This sequence joins TRBV5-4 and TRBJ2-2; maybe TRBD2 (5 bases). Trimming removed 4 bases from V and 4 bases from J, with 11 bases in between. This CDR3 spans 14 amino acids. Germline V gives CDR1 SGHNT, CDR2 YYREEE (reference sequence). DNA for the CDR3: TGTGCCAGCAGCCAGCGGTCGGGCACCGGGGAGCTGTTTTTT. It codes for CASSQRSGTGELFF.

This chain links TRBV4-1 with TRBJ1-2; the match to TRBD1 covers 9 bases. The CDR3 is 16 residues long. After removal of 0 bases from V and 2 bases from J, the junction contained 4 bases not matched to a gene. CDR1 and CDR2 from the germline V gene are MGHRA and YSYEKL. DNA for the CDR3: TGCGCCAGCAGCCAAGATCCACAGGGGGCGAACTATGGCTACACCTTC. Translation gives CASSQDPQGANYGYTF.

This clone was detected only a few times. J is TRBJ1-5 and V is TRBV5-1, with TRBD1 identical over 9 bases. V was clipped by 4 bases and J by 6 bases; unmatched bases: 11. The CDR3 loop spans 16 amino acids. CDR1 is SGHRS, CDR2 YFSETQ, per germline. In DNA form, the CDR3 reads TGCGCCAGCAGCCTGGGTACAGGGGGCGCAGGTCAGCCCCAGCATTTT. The encoded protein is CASSLGTGGAGQPQHF.

The rearrangement uses TRBV12-3 or TRBV12-4 and TRBJ1-5; no definite D call. CDR3 length equals 12 residues. V dropped 6 bases and J dropped 7 bases, with 10 bases sitting between them. This CDR3 reads CASSRDGQPQHF. The CDR3 DNA follows: TGTGCCAGCAGCCGAGACGGGCAGCCCCAGCATTTT.

The gene calls are TRBV7-3 and TRBJ2-1, with D perhaps matching TRBD2 (7 bases). The V end was cut by 3 bases, the J end by 4 bases, with 25 bases between. This CDR3 contains 19 residues. In germline, CDR1 is SGHTA, CDR2 FQGTGA. CDR3 residues: CASSLRANRGAEVYNEQFF. The CDR3 nucleotides read TGTGCCAGCAGCTTGCGTGCTAACCGGGGGGCAGAGGTGTACAATGAGCAGTTCTTC.

The chain uses TRBV27 and TRBJ2-1; 10 bases are shared with TRBD2. This CDR3 comprises 14 residues. V trimming: 3 bases; J trimming: 10 bases; junction bases outside the gene matches: 6. Germline values: CDR1 MNHEY, CDR2 SMNVEV (reference sequence). The CDR3 loop is CASSFGLAEVEQFF. CDR3 in DNA: TGTGCCAGCAGTTTTGGACTAGCGGAAGTCGAGCAGTTCTTC.

The J gene is TRBJ2-7, the V gene TRBV7-2; D unclear. This CDR3 is 14 amino acids long. Germline V gene data show CDR1 as SGHTA and CDR2 as FQGNSA. Trimming took off 4 bases at V and 0 bases at J, with 10 bases between the two ends. CDR3 bases: TGTGCCAGCAGCTCAGTCTGGAGCTCCTACGAGCAGTACTTC. Translation: CASSSVWSSYEQYF.

V usage is TRBV29-1 and J usage is TRBJ2-1; 9 positions match TRBD1. The CDR3 runs 13 residues. CDR1 and CDR2 (germline): SQVTM, ANQGSEA. Trimming took 7 bases from V and 6 from J; bases not matched to a gene: 7. The CDR3 is CSGDRALGNEQFF. As DNA, the CDR3 is TGCAGCGGGGACAGGGCCCTTGGCAATGAGCAGTTCTTC.

In its sample, this clone was seen once. The chain recombines TRBV7-8 with TRBJ2-5; D remains ambiguous. Trimming cost V 5 bases and J 7 bases, with 8 bases left between them. CDR3 length: 11 residues. Per germline, CDR1 SGHVS and CDR2 FQNEAQ. The CDR3 spells CASSPLGTQYF. The CDR3 DNA reads TGTGCCAGCAGCCCCCTCGGGACCCAGTACTTC.

The chain combines TRBV12-5 with TRBJ2-3, with TRBD2 as a possible D gene (5 bases). CDR1 is LGHNT, CDR2 FRNRAP, per germline. Trimming removed 5 bases at V and 0 bases at J, with 12 bases between. There are 15 residues in the CDR3. CDR3 amino acids: CASGARRASTDTQYF. Here the CDR3 DNA reads TGTGCTAGTGGTGCCCGGCGGGCGAGCACAGATACGCAGTATTTT.

The J gene is TRBJ2-3, the V gene TRBV5-1; D is ambiguous. Trimming pared 2 bases from V and 2 bases from J, leaving 3 bases between. CDR1 SGHRS and CDR2 YFSETQ come from the germline V gene. The CDR3 spans 12 residues. CDR3 in DNA: TGCGCCAGCAGCTTACTCACAGATACGCAGTATTTT. It translates to CASSLLTDTQYF.

V usage is TRBV5-4 and J usage is TRBJ2-1; D gene unclear. V lost 0 bases, J lost 15 bases, and 10 bases lay in between. The CDR3 covers 11 residues. Germline values: CDR1 SGHNT, CDR2 YYREEE (reference sequence). The CDR3 spells CASSLEEKRFF. The CDR3 region has the DNA TGTGCCAGCAGCTTGGAGGAGAAGCGGTTCTTC.